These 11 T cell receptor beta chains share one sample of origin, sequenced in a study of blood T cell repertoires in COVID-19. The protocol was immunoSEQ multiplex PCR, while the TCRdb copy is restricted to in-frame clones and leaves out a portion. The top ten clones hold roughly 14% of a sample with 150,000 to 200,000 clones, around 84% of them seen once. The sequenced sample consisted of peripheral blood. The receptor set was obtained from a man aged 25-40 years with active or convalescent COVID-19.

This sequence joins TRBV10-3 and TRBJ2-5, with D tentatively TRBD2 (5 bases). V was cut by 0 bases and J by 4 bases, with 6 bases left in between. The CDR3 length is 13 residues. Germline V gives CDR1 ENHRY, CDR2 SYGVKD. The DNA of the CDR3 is TGTGCCATCAGTGAGTCGAGGGCAGAGACCCAGTACTTC. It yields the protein CAISESRAETQYF.

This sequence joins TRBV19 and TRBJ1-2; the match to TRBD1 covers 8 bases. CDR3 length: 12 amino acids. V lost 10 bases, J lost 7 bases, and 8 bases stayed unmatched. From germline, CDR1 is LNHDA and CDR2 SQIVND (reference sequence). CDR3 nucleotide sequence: TGTGCCACCCGGACAGGGCAAAGTGGCTACACCTTC. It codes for CATRTGQSGYTF. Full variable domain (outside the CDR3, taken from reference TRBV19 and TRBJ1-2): DGGITQSPKYLFRKEGQNVTLSCEQNLNHDAMYWYRQDPGQGLRLIYYSQIVNDFQKGDIAEGYSVSREKKESFPLTVTSAQKNPTAFYLCATRTGQSGYTFGSGTRLTVV.

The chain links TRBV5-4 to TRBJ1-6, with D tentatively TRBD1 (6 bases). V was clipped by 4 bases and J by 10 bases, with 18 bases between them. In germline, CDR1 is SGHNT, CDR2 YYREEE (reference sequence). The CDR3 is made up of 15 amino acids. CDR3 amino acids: CASSLGVQGNSPLHF. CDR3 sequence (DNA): TGTGCCAGCAGCCTGGGGGTCCAGGGGAACTCACCCCTCCACTTT. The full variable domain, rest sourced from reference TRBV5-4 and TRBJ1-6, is ETGVTQSPTHLIKTRGQQVTLRCSSQSGHNTVSWYQQALGQGPQFIFQYYREEENGRGNFPPRFSGLQFPNYSSELNVNALELDDSALYLCASSLGVQGNSPLHFGNGTRLTVT.

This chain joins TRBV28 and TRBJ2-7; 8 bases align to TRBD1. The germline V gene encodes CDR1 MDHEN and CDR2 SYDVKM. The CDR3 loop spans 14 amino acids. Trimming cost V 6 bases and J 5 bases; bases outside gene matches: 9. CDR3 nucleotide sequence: TGTGCCAGCAGCTTGGGGACAGGCGGGCACGAGCAGTACTTC. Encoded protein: CASSLGTGGHEQYF.

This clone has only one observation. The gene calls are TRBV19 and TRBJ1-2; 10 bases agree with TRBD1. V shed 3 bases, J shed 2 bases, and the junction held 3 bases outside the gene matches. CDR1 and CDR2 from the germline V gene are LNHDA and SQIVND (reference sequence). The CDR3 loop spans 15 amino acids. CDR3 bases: TGTGCCAGTAGTATTTGGACAGGGGGGAACTATGGCTACACCTTC. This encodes CASSIWTGGNYGYTF.

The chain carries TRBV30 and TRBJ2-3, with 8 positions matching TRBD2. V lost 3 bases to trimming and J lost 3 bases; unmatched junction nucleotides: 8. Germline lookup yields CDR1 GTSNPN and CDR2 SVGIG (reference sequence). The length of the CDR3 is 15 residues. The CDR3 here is CAWSRGAGATDTQYF. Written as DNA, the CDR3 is TGTGCCTGGAGCCGTGGAGCGGGAGCAACAGATACGCAGTATTTT.

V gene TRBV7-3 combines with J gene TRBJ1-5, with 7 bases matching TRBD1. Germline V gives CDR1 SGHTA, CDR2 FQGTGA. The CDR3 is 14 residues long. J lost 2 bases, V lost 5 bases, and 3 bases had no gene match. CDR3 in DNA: TGTGCCAGCAGCCCTCAGGGGGGCAATCAGCCCCAGCATTTT. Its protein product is CASSPQGGNQPQHF. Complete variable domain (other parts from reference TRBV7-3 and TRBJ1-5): GAGVSQTPSNKVTEKGKYVELRCDPISGHTALYWYRQSLGQGPEFLIYFQGTGAADDSGLPNDRFFAVRPEGSVSTLKIQRTERGDSAVYLCASSPQGGNQPQHFGDGTRLSIL.

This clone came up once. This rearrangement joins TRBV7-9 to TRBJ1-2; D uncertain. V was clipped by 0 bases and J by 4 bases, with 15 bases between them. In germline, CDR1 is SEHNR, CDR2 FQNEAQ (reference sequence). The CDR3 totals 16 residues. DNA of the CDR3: TGTGCCAGCAGCTTAGCCTTGATCGGTAATCCCTATGGCTACACCTTC. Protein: CASSLALIGNPYGYTF.

DNA for the CDR3: TGCGCCAGCAGCCCAAGCCGAGCCGACAAGATAAACTACGAGCAGTACTTC. This gives the protein CASSPSRADKINYEQYF. The chain is built from TRBV4-3 and TRBJ2-7, with no clear D. Deletions cut 4 bases from V and 3 bases from J, with 22 bases between. CDR3 length: 17 amino acids. Looked up from germline, CDR1 is LGHNA and CDR2 is YSLEER.

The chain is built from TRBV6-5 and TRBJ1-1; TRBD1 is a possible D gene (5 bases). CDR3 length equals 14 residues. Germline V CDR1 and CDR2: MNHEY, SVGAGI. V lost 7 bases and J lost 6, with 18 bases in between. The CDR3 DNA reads TGTGCCAGCAACCGCGGGGGGTCCCAAGCTGAAGCTTTCTTT. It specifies CASNRGGSQAEAFF.

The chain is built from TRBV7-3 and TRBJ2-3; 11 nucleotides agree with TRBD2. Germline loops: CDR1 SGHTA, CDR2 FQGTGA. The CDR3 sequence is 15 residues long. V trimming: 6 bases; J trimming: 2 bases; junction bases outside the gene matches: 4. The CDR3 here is CASSPTSGVTDTQYF. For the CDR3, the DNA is TGTGCCAGCAGTCCGACTAGCGGGGTCACAGATACGCAGTATTTT.